Below, 25 T cell receptor beta chains from the same sample are listed, as sequenced in a study of blood T cell repertoires in COVID-19. Profiling relied on immunoSEQ multiplex PCR, and the TCRdb table lists in-frame clones only, not all of them. The profile shows 120,000 or so clones, around 83% of them singletons. Input material: peripheral blood. The source is an older man with active or convalescent COVID-19.

The rearrangement uses TRBV20-1 and TRBJ1-4, with D maybe TRBD1 (5 bases). V was pared by 6 bases and J by 8 bases, with 10 bases between. Germline V gene lookup returns CDR1 DFQATT and CDR2 SNEGSKA (reference sequence). The CDR3 is 11 amino acids. The CDR3 spells CSADWGEKLFF. Here the CDR3 DNA reads TGCAGTGCCGACTGGGGCGAAAAACTGTTTTTT.

J is TRBJ2-7 and V is TRBV28, with 8 positions matching TRBD1. Germline V gene sequence: CDR1 MDHEN, CDR2 SYDVKM. The CDR3 extends over 18 amino acids. V lost 6 bases and J lost 2; bases outside the gene matches: 18. The CDR3 bases are TGTGCCAGCAGCACTAGACGGGCAGGGGGCCCCATTCCCTACGAGCAGTACTTC. As protein: CASSTRRAGGPIPYEQYF.

CDR3 nucleotide sequence: TGCGCCAGCAGCTCCGAGTGGTTCTCTGGCTACACCTTC. Its translation: CASSSEWFSGYTF. J is TRBJ1-2 and V is TRBV5-1; no clear D gene. The CDR3 is 13 amino acids. The germline V and J ends were trimmed by 3 bases and 7 bases, with 13 bases remaining between them. Germline assignment: CDR1 SGHRS and CDR2 YFSETQ.

V is TRBV10-3 and J is TRBJ2-2; maybe TRBD2 (5 bases). The CDR3 totals 14 residues. Germline-derived CDR1 and CDR2 are ENHRY and SYGVKD. The V gene lost 6 bases and the J gene lost 4 bases, with 12 bases spanning the gap. The DNA of the CDR3 is TGTGCCATCAGGGACTCCATGGGCACCGGGGAGCTGTTTTTT. This translates into CAIRDSMGTGELFF.

This clone was counted a few times. The genes are TRBV18 and TRBJ1-5, with D unclear. Trimming stripped 2 bases from V and 3 bases from J, with 5 bases between. The germline gives CDR1 KGHSH, CDR2 LQKENI. The CDR3 is 13 residues long. The CDR3 bases are TGTGCCAGCTCACCAGCAGACAATCAGCCCCAGCATTTT. Protein: CASSPADNQPQHF.

This chain joins TRBV7-8 and TRBJ1-5; 12 bases align to TRBD1. The V and J ends lost 1 base and 3 bases, in that order; junction bases with no gene match: 7. The CDR3 covers 18 residues. The germline V gene has CDR1 SGHVS and CDR2 FQNEAQ. Here the CDR3 DNA reads TGTGCCAGCAGCTTAGTCCCCCGGGACAGGGGGCTCAATCAGCCCCAGCATTTT. Its translation is CASSLVPRDRGLNQPQHF.

The chain employs TRBV4-3 and TRBJ1-3; D gene unclear. The CDR3 loop spans 13 amino acids. Trimming removed 0 bases at V and 10 bases at J, with 10 bases between. Germline CDR1 reads LGHNA; CDR2 reads YSLEER. CDR3 in DNA: TGCGCCAGCAGCCAAGATACGAGCCTGACCATATATTTT. It encodes CASSQDTSLTIYF.

CDR3 nucleotide sequence: TGTGCCAGCAGCCAAGATGAGGGGGCATGGAATTCACCCCTCCACTTT. Translated, it gives CASSQDEGAWNSPLHF. The genes are TRBV14 and TRBJ1-6; 7 bases map to TRBD1. There are 16 residues in the CDR3. The germline V gene has CDR1 SGHDN and CDR2 FVKESK. The V gene end was trimmed by 0 bases and the J gene end by 7 bases; junction bases not matched to a gene: 6.

This clone was found once. J is TRBJ1-1 and V is TRBV6-5; D possibly corresponds to TRBD1 (6 bases). CDR3 length: 15 residues. The V gene's germline CDR1 is MNHEY and CDR2 SVGAGI. V was trimmed by 7 bases and J by 6 bases, leaving 21 bases between them. The CDR3 is CASILQGKGSSEAFF. The CDR3, as DNA: TGTGCCAGCATACTACAGGGAAAAGGATCCTCTGAAGCTTTCTTT.

The chain recombines TRBV29-1 with TRBJ2-5; D may be TRBD1 (6 bases). Trimming cost V 2 bases and J 4 bases, with 11 bases left between them. The CDR3 spans 13 residues. Per germline, CDR1 SQVTM and CDR2 ANQGSEA. The chain's CDR3 is CSVERTEGETQYF. The DNA for the CDR3 is TGCAGCGTTGAAAGGACAGAAGGAGAGACCCAGTACTTC.

The chain links TRBV7-9 to TRBJ1-1, with no clear D. With 7 bases removed from V and 3 bases from J, the gap between germline ends came to 12 bases. CDR1 is SEHNR and CDR2 is FQNEAQ in the germline V gene (reference sequence). The CDR3 spans 13 residues. The CDR3: CASKLGRDTEAFF. CDR3 sequence (DNA): TGTGCCAGCAAGCTTGGGCGGGACACTGAAGCTTTCTTT. The whole variable domain, filled in from reference TRBV7-9 and TRBJ1-1, reads DTGVSQNPRHKITKRGQNVTFRCDPISEHNRLYWYRQTLGQGPEFLTYFQNEAQLEKSRLLSDRFSAERPKGSFSTLEIQRTEQGDSAMYLCASKLGRDTEAFFGQGTRLTVV.

In its sample, this clone was seen once. V usage is TRBV19 and J usage is TRBJ2-3; TRBD2 matches at 7 bases. CDR3 length equals 17 residues. Per germline, CDR1 LNHDA and CDR2 SQIVND (reference sequence). J was trimmed by 2 bases and V by 1 base; bases with no gene match: 9. The CDR3 DNA follows: TGTGCCAGTAGTATAGGAGGGGCGGGGGACTTCACAGATACGCAGTATTTT. Its protein product is CASSIGGAGDFTDTQYF. The whole variable domain, remainder taken from reference TRBV19 and TRBJ2-3, is DGGITQSPKYLFRKEGQNVTLSCEQNLNHDAMYWYRQDPGQGLRLIYYSQIVNDFQKGDIAEGYSVSREKKESFPLTVTSAQKNPTAFYLCASSIGGAGDFTDTQYFGPGTRLTVL.

The rearrangement links TRBV19 to TRBJ1-2, with 10 bases lining up with TRBD1. V lost 6 bases to trimming and J lost 4 bases; unmatched junction nucleotides: 8. Germline CDR1 is LNHDA and CDR2 is SQIVND (reference sequence). The CDR3 length is 15 residues. CDR3 protein: CASSVTGGAGYGYTF. The CDR3 coding sequence is TGTGCCAGTAGCGTGACAGGGGGCGCTGGCTATGGCTACACCTTC.

This chain connects TRBV7-2 to TRBJ1-4; no reliable D call. The CDR3 spans 13 residues. V dropped 3 bases and J dropped 8 bases, with 10 bases sitting between them. Germline values: CDR1 SGHTA, CDR2 FQGNSA. The CDR3: CASSFQEGEKLFF. In DNA, the CDR3 is TGTGCCAGCAGCTTCCAGGAGGGCGAAAAACTGTTTTTT.

This chain links TRBV5-1 with TRBJ2-7; the match to TRBD2 covers 14 bases. Germline CDR1 SGHRS, CDR2 YFSETQ. The CDR3 totals 15 residues. J lost 5 bases, V lost 2 bases, and 3 bases had no gene match. The chain's CDR3 is CASSLGLAGGDEQYF. For the CDR3, the DNA is TGCGCCAGCAGCTTAGGACTAGCGGGGGGTGACGAGCAGTACTTC. Looking up the rest from reference TRBV5-1 and TRBJ2-7 gives the full variable domain: KAGVTQTPRYLIKTRGQQVTLSCSPISGHRSVSWYQQTPGQGLQFLFEYFSETQRNKGNFPGRFSGRQFSNSRSEMNVSTLELGDSALYLCASSLGLAGGDEQYFGPGTRLTVT.

The genes are TRBV7-6 and TRBJ2-1; 7 bases align to TRBD2. CDR1 is SGHVS and CDR2 is FNYEAQ in the germline V gene. The V and J ends lost 8 bases and 3 bases, in that order; junction bases with no gene match: 7. This CDR3 is built from 14 residues. CDR3 in DNA: TGTGCCAGCCGTGGGGGGGGGATCTACAATGAGCAGTTCTTC. Translating it yields CASRGGGIYNEQFF.

The CDR3 DNA sequence: TGTGCCAGCAGTCGGACTAGCGGGGGGGCCGAGCAGTACTTC. Its protein product is CASSRTSGGAEQYF. This chain uses TRBV3-1 (or the pseudogene TRBV3-2) with TRBJ2-7; 15 bases fit TRBD2. V lost 6 bases, J lost 6 bases, and 3 bases stayed unmatched. CDR1 is LGHDT and CDR2 is YNNKEL in the germline V gene (reference sequence). The CDR3 contains 14 residues.

The gene calls are TRBV2 and TRBJ2-5; 14 bases are shared with TRBD2. The CDR3 loop spans 16 amino acids. The germline V gene encodes CDR1 SNHLY and CDR2 FYNNEI. Trimming took 3 bases from V and 7 from J; bases not matched to a gene: 7. The CDR3 sequence: CASSEGLAGAGGTQYF. The CDR3 coding sequence is TGTGCCAGCAGTGAGGGACTAGCGGGGGCGGGGGGGACCCAGTACTTC.

The chain employs TRBV5-1 and TRBJ2-7; TRBD1 agrees at 9 bases. The CDR3 totals 15 residues. Germline trimming cut 4 bases from V and 5 bases from J; bases unmatched to any gene: 10. Germline CDR1 SGHRS, CDR2 YFSETQ. CDR3: CASSPRTGAPDEQYF. The DNA for the CDR3 is TGCGCCAGCAGCCCGCGGACAGGGGCTCCGGACGAGCAGTACTTC.

This chain uses TRBV15 with TRBJ1-2; no clear D gene. This CDR3 has 16 residues. The V and J ends lost 1 base and 0 bases respectively, with 12 bases between them. Germline CDR1 and CDR2: LNHNV and YYDKDF (reference sequence). CDR3 nucleotide sequence: TGTGCCACCAGCAGAGTCGATAAGCAAGCTAACTATGGCTACACCTTC. Its protein product is CATSRVDKQANYGYTF.

Written as DNA, the CDR3 is TGCGCCAGCAGCCAAGCGTGGCAGCAAGAGACCCAGTACTTC. This gives the protein CASSQAWQQETQYF. The genes are TRBV4-3 and TRBJ2-5, with D hard to call. Germline V lookup: CDR1 LGHNA, CDR2 YSLEER. There are 14 residues in the CDR3. Trimming cost V 1 base and J 2 bases, with 8 bases left between them.

The chain combines TRBV15 with TRBJ1-2; perhaps TRBD1 as D (6 bases). CDR3 length: 11 residues. The V end was cut by 5 bases, the J end by 7 bases, with 8 bases between. CDR1 and CDR2 (germline): LNHNV, YYDKDF (reference sequence). The CDR3 protein is CATSGGAGYTF. DNA for the CDR3: TGTGCCACCAGCGGGGGGGCTGGCTACACCTTC. Combining the CDR3 with reference TRBV15 and TRBJ1-2 gives the whole variable domain DAMVIQNPRYQVTQFGKPVTLSCSQTLNHNVMYWYQQKSSQAPKLLFHYYDKDFNNEADTPDNFQSRRPNTSFCFLDIRSPGLGDTAMYLCATSGGAGYTFGSGTRLTVV.

This sequence joins TRBV10-3 and TRBJ1-6; possible D gene TRBD1, 6 bases. The CDR3 extends over 15 amino acids. Germline V gene data show CDR1 as ENHRY and CDR2 as SYGVKD. V was shortened by 8 bases and J by 2 bases, with 13 bases between the two germline ends. The CDR3 nucleotides read TGTGCCATCTCGCTAGGGGGTACCTATAATTCACCCCTCCACTTT. Encoded protein: CAISLGGTYNSPLHF.

V usage is TRBV5-5 and J usage is TRBJ1-5; D is undetermined. V shed 0 bases and J shed 5 bases, with 9 bases lying between them. This CDR3 is 14 amino acids long. Germline lookup yields CDR1 SGHKS and CDR2 YYEKEE (reference sequence). CDR3 residues: CASSLAAGYQPQHF. Here the CDR3 DNA reads TGTGCCAGCAGCTTGGCCGCGGGATATCAGCCCCAGCATTTT.

This chain uses TRBV6-5 with TRBJ1-2; 8 nucleotides agree with TRBD1. The CDR3 spans 15 residues. Looked up from germline, CDR1 is MNHEY and CDR2 is SVGAGI. With V trimmed by 7 bases and J by 5 bases, 12 bases remained unmatched. CDR3 residues: CASTRTHRGGYGYTF. CDR3 sequence (DNA): TGTGCCAGCACTAGAACTCACAGGGGGGGTTATGGCTACACCTTC.